The clone carrying this T cell receptor beta chain was found a few times. This sample is drawn from a study of patients and donors after allogeneic stem cell transplantation. The germline CDR1 and CDR2 sequences are SGHTA and FQGNSA. Trimming pared 0 bases from V and 1 base from J, leaving 7 bases between. The CDR3 totals 15 residues. TCRdb fed the RT-PCR reads into MiXCR, producing one record per CDR3 protein. The top ten clones hold approximately 33% of a sample with fewer than 75,000 distinct CDR3 sequences, about an eighth of them seen once. The material sequenced was blood, either unsorted or a sorted T cell fraction (not recorded which). V usage is TRBV7-2 and J usage is TRBJ1-5; possibly TRBD1 for D (5 bases). This clonotype originated in a human donor who was either an allogeneic HSCT recipient or a stem cell or donor lymphocyte infusion donor (not recorded which). It is not recorded whose cells these are; they may come from a transplant donor. CDR3 loop: CASSLAGVSNQPQHF. The CDR3 region has the DNA TGTGCCAGCAGCTTAGCGGGGGTAAGCAATCAGCCCCAGCATTTT.